This entry lists 15 T cell receptor beta chains sequenced from one sample in a study of T-cell reconstitution after alpha-beta-depleted transplantation in children. Unique molecular identifiers were used to barcode this TCRbeta library. TCRdb reprocessed the PCR reads with MiXCR, giving one entry per CDR3 protein. In the table there are about 540,000 distinct CDR3 sequences, around 18% of which are singletons. Sequencing was performed on PBMCs from the stem cell graft donor, taken from the stem cell graft. The receptors were sampled from a human donor who donated a stem cell graft to a child with acute lymphoblastic leukemia.

The chain joins TRBV7-9 to TRBJ2-7, with TRBD1 identical over 7 bases. The V segment lost 1 base and the J segment 3 bases; nucleotides outside the gene matches: 6. CDR1 is SEHNR and CDR2 is FQNEAQ in the germline V gene (reference sequence). This CDR3 is 15 amino acids long. The CDR3 nucleotides are TGTGCCAGCAGCTTAGAAGTTGCAGGGGGCTACGAGCAGTACTTC. It encodes CASSLEVAGGYEQYF.

V is TRBV12-3 or TRBV12-4 and J is TRBJ2-5; possibly TRBD2 for D (7 bases). The CDR3 contains 15 residues. V was pared by 3 bases and J by 5 bases, with 16 bases between. CDR3 in amino acids: CASSFGGGRSETQYF. For the CDR3, the DNA is TGTGCCAGCAGTTTTGGGGGCGGGAGATCGGAGACCCAGTACTTC.

A few counts support this clonotype. The V gene is TRBV7-9, the J gene TRBJ1-1, with D hard to call. The germline V and J ends were trimmed by 4 bases and 8 bases, with 14 bases remaining between them. The CDR3 totals 13 residues. CDR1 and CDR2 from the germline V gene are SEHNR and FQNEAQ (reference sequence). The CDR3 spells CASSSSSEREAFF. The CDR3, as DNA: TGTGCCAGCAGCTCCAGTAGCGAGCGAGAAGCTTTCTTT. The full variable domain, with the rest looked up from reference TRBV7-9 and TRBJ1-1, is DTGVSQNPRHKITKRGQNVTFRCDPISEHNRLYWYRQTLGQGPEFLTYFQNEAQLEKSRLLSDRFSAERPKGSFSTLEIQRTEQGDSAMYLCASSSSSEREAFFGQGTRLTVV.

This chain joins TRBV6-6 and TRBJ1-5; D remains ambiguous. V lost 4 bases and J lost 12, with 10 bases in between. The CDR3 covers 11 residues. Germline V gives CDR1 MNHNY, CDR2 SVGAGI (reference sequence). This chain's CDR3 is CASSSRQRQHF. The DNA of the CDR3 is TGTGCCAGCAGTTCCCGACAACGCCAGCATTTT.

This clonotype was recorded many times. The chain joins TRBV5-1 to TRBJ2-1; D is ambiguous. V was shortened by 9 bases and J by 0 bases, with 16 bases between the two germline ends. Germline V lookup: CDR1 SGHRS, CDR2 YFSETQ. This CDR3 region has 15 residues. CDR3 DNA sequence: TGCGCCACGTACCCGGGTCTAAGCTCCTACAATGAGCAGTTCTTC. Its translation is CATYPGLSSYNEQFF.

Many counts were recorded for this clonotype. The chain has TRBV29-1 and TRBJ2-1; D uncertain. The V gene lost 1 base and the J gene lost 8 bases, with 21 bases spanning the gap. The germline V gene has CDR1 SQVTM and CDR2 ANQGSEA. This CDR3 contains 16 residues. CDR3 protein: CSVEVARTDIRDEQFF. The CDR3 coding sequence is TGCAGCGTTGAAGTGGCGCGGACCGATATAAGGGATGAGCAGTTCTTC.

This clonotype occurred a few times. V usage is TRBV7-8 and J usage is TRBJ1-6; 8 bases line up with TRBD1. Germline CDR1 and CDR2: SGHVS and FQNEAQ. This CDR3 comprises 14 residues. The V segment lost 4 bases and the J segment 8 bases; nucleotides outside the gene matches: 4. CDR3 coding DNA: TGTGCCAGCAGCTCCCAGGACAGGGATTCACCCCTCCACTTT. Protein product: CASSSQDRDSPLHF.

The chain recombines TRBV18 with TRBJ2-7, with D hard to call. V dropped 3 bases and J dropped 3 bases, with 9 bases sitting between them. The CDR3 consists of 13 residues. Looked up from germline, CDR1 is KGHSH and CDR2 is LQKENI. The CDR3 nucleotides are TGTGCCAGCTCACCGAGAGCAGACTACGAGCAGTACTTC. Translating gives CASSPRADYEQYF.

This CDR3 is CASSLLGGTDTQYF. The CDR3 bases are TGTGCCAGCAGCTTATTAGGGGGCACAGATACGCAGTATTTT. V and J are TRBV7-3 and TRBJ2-3; D possibly corresponds to TRBD1 (5 bases). The V and J ends lost 2 bases and 1 base respectively, with 7 bases between them. Looked up from germline, CDR1 is SGHTA and CDR2 is FQGTGA. This CDR3 has 14 residues.

The rearrangement uses TRBV7-3 and TRBJ2-1; 8 bases are shared with TRBD2. The V and J ends lost 5 bases and 10 bases, in that order; junction bases with no gene match: 10. Germline assignment: CDR1 SGHTA and CDR2 FQGTGA. This CDR3 comprises 14 residues. The CDR3 spells CASSQAGLVIEQFF. The CDR3 DNA is TGTGCCAGCAGCCAAGCGGGACTAGTCATAGAGCAGTTCTTC.

The chain links TRBV7-9 to TRBJ2-1; 11 bases are a match to TRBD2. Germline assignment: CDR1 SEHNR and CDR2 FQNEAQ (reference sequence). Trimming removed 5 bases from V and 4 bases from J; junction bases left unmatched: 4. The length of the CDR3 is 15 residues. The CDR3 DNA reads as TGTGCCAGCAGCGATAGCGGGAGGGCATACAATGAGCAGTTCTTC. Translation: CASSDSGRAYNEQFF.

The V call is TRBV25-1, the J call TRBJ2-3; no definite D call. The CDR3 is 16 amino acids. Per the germline V gene, CDR1 is MGHDK and CDR2 is SYGVNS. V was pared by 2 bases and J by 0 bases, with 12 bases between. The DNA of the CDR3 is TGTGCCAGCAGTGAACCTACTTTAGACAGCACAGATACGCAGTATTTT. Protein product: CASSEPTLDSTDTQYF.

The rearrangement links TRBV27 to TRBJ2-7; weak D call: TRBD1 (6 bases). Per the germline V gene, CDR1 is MNHEY and CDR2 is SMNVEV (reference sequence). The CDR3 is 12 amino acids. The germline V and J ends were trimmed by 5 bases and 5 bases, with 10 bases remaining between them. The CDR3 sequence is CASSDTGHEQYF. CDR3 DNA sequence: TGTGCCAGCAGTGACACAGGGCACGAGCAGTACTTC.

The chain couples TRBV5-1 to TRBJ2-3, with 10 bases aligning to TRBD2. Trimming removed 0 bases from V and 4 bases from J; junction bases left unmatched: 8. The CDR3 runs to 17 residues. CDR1 SGHRS and CDR2 YFSETQ come from the germline V gene. Written as DNA, the CDR3 is TGCGCCAGCAGCTTGGGGGTGAGGACTAGCGGTTCAGATACGCAGTATTTT. It codes for CASSLGVRTSGSDTQYF.

This rearrangement joins TRBV12-3 or TRBV12-4 to TRBJ2-5, with D possibly TRBD1 on 5 matching bases. The CDR3 contains 16 residues. Trimming pared 3 bases from V and 5 bases from J, leaving 19 bases between. The CDR3, as DNA: TGTGCCAGCAGTTTCTCGGACACCACCTTAACCGAGACCCAGTACTTC. Its protein is CASSFSDTTLTETQYF.